This T cell receptor (beta chain) emerged from a study of blood T cell repertoires in COVID-19. Overall study context: The United States, Italy and Spain supplied acute and convalescent COVID-19 samples. Sources were T cells, B-cell-depleted T cells, or PBMCs; the material itself was cDNA or gDNA.

The protocol was immunoSEQ multiplex PCR, while the TCRdb copy is restricted to in-frame clones and leaves out a portion. The data hold about 100,000 clones, with 69% observed a single time. Sequencing was done on a sample of peripheral blood. The source is a man older than 75 with acute or convalescent COVID-19.

CDR3 in amino acids: CASSEGLAGEEYEQYF. In DNA, the CDR3 is TGTGCCAGCAGTGAGGGTTTAGCGGGGGAGGAATACGAGCAGTACTTC. This chain connects TRBV2 to TRBJ2-7, with 9 bases aligning to TRBD2. The CDR3 covers 16 residues. Per the germline V gene, CDR1 is SNHLY and CDR2 is FYNNEI. J gave up 4 bases and V 3 bases, and 10 bases lay outside the gene matches.